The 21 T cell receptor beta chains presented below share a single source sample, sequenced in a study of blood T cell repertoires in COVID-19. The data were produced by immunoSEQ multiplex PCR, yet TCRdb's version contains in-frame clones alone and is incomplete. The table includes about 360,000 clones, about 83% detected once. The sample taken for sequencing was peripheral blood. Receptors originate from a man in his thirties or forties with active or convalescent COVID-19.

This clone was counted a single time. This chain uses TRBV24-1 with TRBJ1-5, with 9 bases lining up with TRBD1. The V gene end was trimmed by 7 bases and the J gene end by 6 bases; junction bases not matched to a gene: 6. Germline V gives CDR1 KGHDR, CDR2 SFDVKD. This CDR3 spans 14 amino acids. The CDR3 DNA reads TGTGCCACCAGGGGACAGGGCGGTGGTCAGCCCCAGCATTTT. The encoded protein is CATRGQGGGQPQHF.

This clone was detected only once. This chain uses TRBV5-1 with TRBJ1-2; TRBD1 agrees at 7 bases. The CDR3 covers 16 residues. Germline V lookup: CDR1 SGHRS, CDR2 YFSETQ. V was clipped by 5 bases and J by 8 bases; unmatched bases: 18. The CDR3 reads CASRDGRTGDLGGYTF. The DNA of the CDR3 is TGCGCCAGCAGAGACGGTCGAACAGGGGACCTAGGAGGCTACACCTTC.

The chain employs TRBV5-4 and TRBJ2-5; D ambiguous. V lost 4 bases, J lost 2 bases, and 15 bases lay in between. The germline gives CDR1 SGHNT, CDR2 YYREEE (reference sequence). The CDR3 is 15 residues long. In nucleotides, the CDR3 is TGTGCCAGCAGCAATTGGAGAATCCTACAAGAGACCCAGTACTTC. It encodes CASSNWRILQETQYF.

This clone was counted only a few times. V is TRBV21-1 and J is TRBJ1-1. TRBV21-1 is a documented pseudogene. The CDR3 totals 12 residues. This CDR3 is CASTEGGTEAFF. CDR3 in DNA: TGTGCCAGCACAGAAGGAGGGACTGAAGCTTTCTTT.

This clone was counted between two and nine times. CDR3 residues: CASSGRDFYNEQFF. In DNA, the CDR3 is TGTGCCAGCAGCGGGCGGGACTTTTACAATGAGCAGTTCTTC. J is TRBJ2-1 and V is TRBV13; TRBD2 is a possible D gene (6 bases). This CDR3 has 14 residues. Trimming removed 5 bases from V and 4 bases from J, with 12 bases in between. Per germline, CDR1 PRHDT and CDR2 FYEKMQ (reference sequence).

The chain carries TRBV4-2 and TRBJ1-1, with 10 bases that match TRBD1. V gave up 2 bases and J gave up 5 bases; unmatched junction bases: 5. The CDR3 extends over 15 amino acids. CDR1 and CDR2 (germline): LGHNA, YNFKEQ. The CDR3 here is CASSQRQGADTEAFF. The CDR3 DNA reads TGTGCCAGCAGCCAAAGACAGGGGGCCGATACTGAAGCTTTCTTT.

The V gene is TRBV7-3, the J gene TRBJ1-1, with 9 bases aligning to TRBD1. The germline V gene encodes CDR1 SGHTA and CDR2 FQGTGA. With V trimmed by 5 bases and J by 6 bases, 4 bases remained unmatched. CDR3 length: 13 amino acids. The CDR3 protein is CASSMGQGAEAFF. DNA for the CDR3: TGTGCCAGCAGCATGGGACAGGGAGCTGAAGCTTTCTTT.

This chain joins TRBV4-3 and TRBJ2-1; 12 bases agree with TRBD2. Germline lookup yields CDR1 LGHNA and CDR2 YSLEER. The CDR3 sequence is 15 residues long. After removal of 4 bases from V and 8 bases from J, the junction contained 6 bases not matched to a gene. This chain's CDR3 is CASSRRLAGVDEQFF. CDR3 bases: TGCGCCAGCAGCCGGCGACTAGCGGGGGTCGATGAGCAGTTCTTC.

This CDR3 reads CASSQTSGGANEQFF. The CDR3, as DNA: TGTGCCAGCAGCCAGACTAGCGGGGGGGCTAATGAGCAGTTCTTC. This rearrangement joins TRBV6-2 or TRBV6-3 to TRBJ2-1; 14 bases match TRBD2. J was trimmed by 7 bases and V by 6 bases; bases with no gene match: 5. The CDR3 extends over 15 amino acids. The germline V gene has CDR1 MNHEY and CDR2 SVGEGT.

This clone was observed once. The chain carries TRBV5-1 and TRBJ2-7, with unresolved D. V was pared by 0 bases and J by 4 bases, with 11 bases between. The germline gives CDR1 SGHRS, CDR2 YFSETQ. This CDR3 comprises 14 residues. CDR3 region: CASSLERRVYEQYF. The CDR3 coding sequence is TGCGCCAGCAGCTTGGAACGACGGGTATACGAGCAGTACTTC.

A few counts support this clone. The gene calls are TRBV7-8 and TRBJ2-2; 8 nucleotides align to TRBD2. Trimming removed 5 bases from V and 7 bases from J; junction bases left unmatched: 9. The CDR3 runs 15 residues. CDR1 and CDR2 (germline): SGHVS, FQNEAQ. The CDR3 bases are TGTGCCAGCAGCCTTCCTCGGGAGGGCCACGGGGAGCTGTTTTTT. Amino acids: CASSLPREGHGELFF.

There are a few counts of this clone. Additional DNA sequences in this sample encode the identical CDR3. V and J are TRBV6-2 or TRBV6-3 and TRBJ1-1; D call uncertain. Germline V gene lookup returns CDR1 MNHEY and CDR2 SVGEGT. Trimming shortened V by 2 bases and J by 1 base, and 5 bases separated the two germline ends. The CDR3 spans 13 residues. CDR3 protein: CASSYRGNTEAFF. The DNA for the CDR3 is TGTGCCAGCAGTTACAGAGGGAACACTGAAGCTTTCTTT.

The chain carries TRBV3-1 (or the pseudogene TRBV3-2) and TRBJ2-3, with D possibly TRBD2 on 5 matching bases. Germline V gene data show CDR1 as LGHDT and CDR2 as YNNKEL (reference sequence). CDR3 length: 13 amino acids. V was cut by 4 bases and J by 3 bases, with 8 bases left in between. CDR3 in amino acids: CASSLEGTDTQYF. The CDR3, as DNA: TGTGCCAGCAGCCTTGAGGGAACAGATACGCAGTATTTT.

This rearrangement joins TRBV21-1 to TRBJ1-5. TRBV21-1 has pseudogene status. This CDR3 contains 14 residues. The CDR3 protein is CASSTCRSNQPQHF. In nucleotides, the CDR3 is TGTGCCAGCAGCACCTGTCGGAGCAATCAGCCCCAGCATTTT.

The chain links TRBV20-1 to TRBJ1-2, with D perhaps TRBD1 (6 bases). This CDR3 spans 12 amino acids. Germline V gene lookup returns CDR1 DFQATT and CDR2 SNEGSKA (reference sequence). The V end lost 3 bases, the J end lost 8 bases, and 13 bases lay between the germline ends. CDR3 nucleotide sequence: TGCAGTGCTAGTGATTCAGGGGTCGGCTACACCTTC. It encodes CSASDSGVGYTF.

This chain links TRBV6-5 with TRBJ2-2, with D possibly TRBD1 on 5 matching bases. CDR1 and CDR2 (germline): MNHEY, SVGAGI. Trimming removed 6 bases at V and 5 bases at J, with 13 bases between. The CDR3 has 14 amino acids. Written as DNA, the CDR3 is TGTGCCAGCAGGCGACAGACTGTTACCGGGGAGCTGTTTTTT. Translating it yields CASRRQTVTGELFF.

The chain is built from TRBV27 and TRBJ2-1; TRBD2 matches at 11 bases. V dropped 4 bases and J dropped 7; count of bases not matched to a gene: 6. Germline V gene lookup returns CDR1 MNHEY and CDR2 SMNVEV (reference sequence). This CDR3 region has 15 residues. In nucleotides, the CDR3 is TGTGCCAGCAGTTCGGGACTAGCGGTCCGTAATGAGCAGTTCTTC. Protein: CASSSGLAVRNEQFF.

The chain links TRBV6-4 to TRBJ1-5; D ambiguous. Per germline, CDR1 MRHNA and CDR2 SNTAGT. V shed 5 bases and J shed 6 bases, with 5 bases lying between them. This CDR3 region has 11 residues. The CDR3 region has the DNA TGTGCCAGCAGTTCGGGTCAGCCCCAGCATTTT. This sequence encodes CASSSGQPQHF.

The CDR3 loop is CASSQDYAGGSYNEQFF. CDR3 nucleotides: TGTGCCAGCAGCCAAGACTACGCGGGAGGTTCCTACAATGAGCAGTTCTTC. The chain uses TRBV4-2 and TRBJ2-1, with 8 bases lining up with TRBD2. Germline V gene sequence: CDR1 LGHNA, CDR2 YNFKEQ. After removal of 0 bases from V and 1 base from J, the junction contained 5 bases not matched to a gene. CDR3 size: 17 residues.

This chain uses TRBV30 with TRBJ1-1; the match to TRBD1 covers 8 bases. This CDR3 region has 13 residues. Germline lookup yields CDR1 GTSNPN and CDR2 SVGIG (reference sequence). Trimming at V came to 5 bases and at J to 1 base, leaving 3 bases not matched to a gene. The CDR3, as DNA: TGTGCCTGGGAGGACAGGGCGAACACTGAAGCTTTCTTT. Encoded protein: CAWEDRANTEAFF.

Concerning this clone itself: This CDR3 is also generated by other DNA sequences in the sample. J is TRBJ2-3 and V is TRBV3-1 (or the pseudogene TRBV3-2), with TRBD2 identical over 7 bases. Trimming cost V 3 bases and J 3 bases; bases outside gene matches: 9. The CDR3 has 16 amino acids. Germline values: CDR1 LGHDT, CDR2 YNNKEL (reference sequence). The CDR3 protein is CASSHAVGGGTDTQYF. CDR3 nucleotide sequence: TGTGCCAGCAGCCACGCTGTAGGCGGGGGAACAGATACGCAGTATTTT.